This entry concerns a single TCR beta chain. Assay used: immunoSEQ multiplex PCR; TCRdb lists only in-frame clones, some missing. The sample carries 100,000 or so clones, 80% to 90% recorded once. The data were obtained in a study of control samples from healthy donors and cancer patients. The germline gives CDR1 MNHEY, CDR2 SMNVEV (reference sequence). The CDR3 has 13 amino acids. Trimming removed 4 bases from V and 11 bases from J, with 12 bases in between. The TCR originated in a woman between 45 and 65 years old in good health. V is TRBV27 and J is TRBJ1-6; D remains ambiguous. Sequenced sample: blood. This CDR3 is CASSWASGTPLHF. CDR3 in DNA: TGTGCCAGCAGTTGGGCCTCGGGGACACCCCTCCACTTT.